Included here is one T cell receptor beta chain sequence, with context. The data were taken from a study of blood T cell repertoires in COVID-19. Study details: PBMCs, B-cell-depleted T cells, or T cells provided the cDNA or gDNA that made up the material.

The germline CDR1 and CDR2 sequences are MDHEN and SYDVKM. V lost 6 bases and J lost 6; bases outside the gene matches: 5. The CDR3 spans 13 residues. Original analysis: Amplification with reference gene primers provided the estimates of nucleated cell counts. Measured with immunoSEQ multiplex PCR; TCRdb has only the in-frame clones, and not every one. From that table come the V and J calls and clone size; the DNA was used to work out D and trimming. This sample has 75,000 to 100,000 clones, with around 80% found just once. The TCR was taken from a man aged 50 or older with active or convalescent COVID-19. Input material: peripheral blood. This chain links TRBV28 with TRBJ1-5; 7 nucleotides line up with TRBD1. CDR3 DNA: TGTGCCAGCAGCCTGACAGGGTTTCAGCCCCAGCATTTT. Protein: CASSLTGFQPQHF.